This paragraph covers one T cell receptor (beta chain) sequence. The antigen remains unidentified. Primers included in the PCR were 60 Vbeta and 13 Jbeta primers. The data were produced by immunoSEQ multiplex PCR, yet TCRdb's version contains in-frame clones alone and is incomplete. Of around 140,000 clones in the sample, approximately 71% were seen once. The data are from a study of cytomegalovirus exposure and HLA in healthy donors. The CDR3 runs to 15 residues. Trimming stripped 5 bases from V and 8 bases from J, with 19 bases between. General observations from the study: A missense variant in DCLRE1C was later tied to TCR beta V- and J-gene trimming. Fewer N-insertions (relative to the approximately 670-donor mean) were reportedly seen in an Asian-associated ancestry cluster in a later analysis.

Each of the donors was a healthy bone marrow donor. The TCR was taken from a woman aged 55-70 years in good health and CMV-seronegative. Sequenced: PBMCs. This chain links TRBV6-7 with TRBJ2-1, with unresolved D. TRBV6-7 qualifies as an ORF whose function is uncertain. The CDR3 DNA reads as TGTGCCAGCAGTCTTGGAGATTTGCGTGGCGATGAGCAGTTCTTC. Residues: CASSLGDLRGDEQFF.